This record looks at one T cell receptor (beta chain) sequence and its context. Its antigen is unknown. These data belong to a study of OX40 agonist ivuxolimab in advanced cancers. Study summary: Patients' therapy was ivuxolimab, an antibody that acts as an agonist of OX40 (CD134). Age averaged about 60 years (range about 20 to 80), and 82.7% were male. Study findings and constraints: The expanded peripheral T cells' antigen specificity was not determined.

The table came from immunoSEQ multiplex PCR; TCRdb's copy has only in-frame clones and leaves some out. The top ten clones hold approximately 0.63% of a sample with tens of thousands of clones, 83% of them seen once. V was cut by 1 base and J by 6 bases, with 19 bases left in between. This CDR3 spans 17 amino acids. Looked up from germline, CDR1 is LNHDA and CDR2 is SQIVND (reference sequence). The sequences come from CD4+ or CD8+ T cells sorted from blood, collected in a trial of the OX40 agonist ivuxolimab. The rearrangement joins TRBV19 to TRBJ1-5; no firm D call. The receptor was derived from an adult with an advanced solid tumor such as melanoma, head and neck, liver or kidney cancer. The CDR3 DNA is TGTGCCAGTAGTATAGGAGCGTGGCCATGGGGTGGTCAGCCCCAGCATTTT. Translation gives CASSIGAWPWGGQPQHF.